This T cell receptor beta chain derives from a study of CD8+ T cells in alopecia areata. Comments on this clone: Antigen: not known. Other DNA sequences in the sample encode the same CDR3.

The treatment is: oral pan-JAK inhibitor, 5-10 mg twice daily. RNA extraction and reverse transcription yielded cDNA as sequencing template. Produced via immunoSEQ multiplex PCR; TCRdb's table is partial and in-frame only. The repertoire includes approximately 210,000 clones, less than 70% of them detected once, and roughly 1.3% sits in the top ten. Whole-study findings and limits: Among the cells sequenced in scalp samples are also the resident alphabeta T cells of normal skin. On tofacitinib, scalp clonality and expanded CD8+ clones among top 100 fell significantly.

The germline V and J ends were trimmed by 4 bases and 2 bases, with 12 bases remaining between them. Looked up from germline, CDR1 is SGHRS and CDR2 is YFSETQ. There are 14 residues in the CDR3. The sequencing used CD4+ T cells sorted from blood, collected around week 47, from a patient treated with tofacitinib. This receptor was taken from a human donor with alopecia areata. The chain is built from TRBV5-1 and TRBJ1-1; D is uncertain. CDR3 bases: TGCGCCAGCAGCCTCAATAGCGGAAACACTGAAGCTTTCTTT. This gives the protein CASSLNSGNTEAFF. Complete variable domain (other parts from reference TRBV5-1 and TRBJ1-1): KAGVTQTPRYLIKTRGQQVTLSCSPISGHRSVSWYQQTPGQGLQFLFEYFSETQRNKGNFPGRFSGRQFSNSRSEMNVSTLELGDSALYLCASSLNSGNTEAFFGQGTRLTVV.